These 10 T cell receptor beta chains were sequenced from one sample in a study of T cells in Graves' hyperthyroidism and ophthalmopathy. The CDR3 regions of TCR beta were amplified from RNA transcripts. An initial round of RT-PCR targeting the TCR CDR3 relied on the HTBI primer set. Via MiXCR, TCRdb re-called the multiplex PCR reads, giving one row per CDR3 protein. Among 150,000 to 200,000 distinct CDR3 sequences listed, around 15% were seen once. The specimen sequenced was blood. Receptor source: a woman aged 50 to 65 with Graves' hyperthyroidism.

This clonotype was observed at least ten times. This chain connects TRBV20-1 to TRBJ2-2; tentative D call: TRBD1 (6 bases). With 0 bases removed from V and 0 bases from J, the gap between germline ends came to 11 bases. The germline CDR1 and CDR2 sequences are DFQATT and SNEGSKA (reference sequence). The CDR3 consists of 16 residues. DNA of the CDR3: TGCAGTGCTAGAGATTCGGGACACACGAACACCGGGGAGCTGTTTTTT. Its protein is CSARDSGHTNTGELFF.

Of note for this clonotype: Since a much larger clone is just one base distant, this may be a read error. The V call is TRBV6-1, the J call TRBJ2-7; 11 nucleotides line up with TRBD1. V shed 7 bases, J shed 8 bases, and the junction held 16 bases outside the gene matches. The CDR3 spans 16 residues. The germline V gene encodes CDR1 MNHNS and CDR2 SASEGT. The CDR3 here is CASMVLWDRGRTQQYF. Here the CDR3 DNA reads TGTGCCAGCATGGTATTGTGGGACAGGGGGAGAACGCAGCAGTACTTC.

This chain uses TRBV2 with TRBJ2-3; D call uncertain. CDR3 length equals 14 residues. The germline CDR1 and CDR2 sequences are SNHLY and FYNNEI. Trimming pared 6 bases from V and 0 bases from J, leaving 10 bases between. The CDR3 bases are TGTGCCAGCAGACAAAGGCCTAGCACAGATACGCAGTATTTT. Amino acid sequence: CASRQRPSTDTQYF.

This clonotype was seen repeatedly, ten times or more. V and J are TRBV6-1 and TRBJ1-2; 9 bases are shared with TRBD1. Germline lookup yields CDR1 MNHNS and CDR2 SASEGT. The CDR3 runs to 17 residues. J gave up 2 bases and V 6 bases, and 13 bases lay outside the gene matches. The CDR3 DNA sequence: TGTGCCAGCAGATCGACAGGGGGTAGCGGATTAAACTATGGCTACACCTTC. It yields the protein CASRSTGGSGLNYGYTF.

This clonotype was observed a few times. CDR3 region: CASSPRIGGGRDEQFF. Here the CDR3 DNA reads TGTGCCAGCAGCCCAAGAATAGGCGGGGGTAGGGATGAGCAGTTCTTC. The chain links TRBV7-9 to TRBJ2-1; 7 bases fit TRBD2. V trimming: 5 bases; J trimming: 8 bases; junction bases outside the gene matches: 15. CDR1 and CDR2 (germline): SEHNR, FQNEAQ (reference sequence). This CDR3 spans 16 amino acids.

This clonotype was seen only a few times. This chain connects TRBV5-1 to TRBJ2-1; 11 positions agree with TRBD1. V trimming: 4 bases; J trimming: 0 bases; junction bases outside the gene matches: 15. Germline lookup yields CDR1 SGHRS and CDR2 YFSETQ. CDR3 size: 20 residues. The CDR3 is CASSPGQGAFFPSSYNEQFF. In DNA form, the CDR3 reads TGCGCCAGCAGCCCCGGACAGGGGGCGTTTTTCCCAAGCTCCTACAATGAGCAGTTCTTC.

DNA of the CDR3: TGTGCCAGCAGTCCGGTCGATAGGACGTCGACCTACGAGCAGTACTTC. Protein product: CASSPVDRTSTYEQYF. The chain has TRBV12-3 or TRBV12-4 and TRBJ2-7, with no clear D. The CDR3 spans 16 residues. V lost 5 bases and J lost 2, with 19 bases in between.

The rearrangement uses TRBV6-2 or TRBV6-3 and TRBJ2-7; D is uncertain. V gave up 2 bases and J gave up 6 bases, with 11 bases separating them. CDR3 length: 13 residues. CDR1 and CDR2 (germline): MNHEY, SVGEGT. The CDR3 reads CASSYGPAGEQYF. The DNA of the CDR3 is TGTGCCAGCAGTTACGGACCCGCAGGCGAGCAGTACTTC.

With regard to this clonotype: One junction end does not reproduce the germline sequence, and a read error may be involved. The rearrangement uses TRBV7-9 and TRBJ2-2; D might be TRBD1 (5 bases). CDR1 is SEHNR, CDR2 FQNEAQ, per germline (reference sequence). The CDR3 runs to 15 residues. CDR3 protein: CASILGVKNTGELFF. CDR3 nucleotides: TGTGCCAGCATCTTAGGGGTCAAGAACACCGGGGAGCTGTTTTTT.

The rearrangement joins TRBV30 to TRBJ2-7; D perhaps matches TRBD1 (5 bases). V was trimmed by 0 bases and J by 6 bases, leaving 12 bases between them. The CDR3 covers 13 residues. The germline CDR1 and CDR2 sequences are GTSNPN and SVGIG (reference sequence). The DNA for the CDR3 is TGTGCCTGGAGTGTACAAAGGGGCGGCGAGCAGTACTTC. Translated: CAWSVQRGGEQYF.